These 24 T cell receptor beta chains were sequenced from one sample in a study of T-cell memory formation after mild COVID-19. MiXCR, run by TCRdb on the 5' RACE reads, gives a single entry per CDR3 protein. The sample contains roughly 450,000 distinct CDR3 sequences, roughly 18% of which appear only once. Specimen: PBMCs or a T cell subset sorted from them (not recorded which). The source of these receptors is an adult woman who had mild COVID-19 (a few samples of this study predate the infection). Cell type and time point are not known.

This clonotype was picked up a small number of times. The J gene is TRBJ2-7, the V gene TRBV15; 10 bases agree with TRBD2. This CDR3 contains 16 residues. Germline V lookup: CDR1 LNHNV, CDR2 YYDKDF (reference sequence). Trimming took 0 bases from V and 3 from J; bases not matched to a gene: 5. The CDR3: CATSRERLAGVYEQYF. As DNA, the CDR3 is TGTGCCACCAGCAGAGAGCGGCTAGCGGGAGTCTACGAGCAGTACTTC.

The chain employs TRBV25-1 and TRBJ1-1; D is ambiguous. V shed 0 bases and J shed 4 bases, with 12 bases lying between them. There are 15 residues in the CDR3. From germline, CDR1 is MGHDK and CDR2 SYGVNS. CDR3 in DNA: TGTGCCAGCAGTGAATATAACCAGGCTGGCACTGAAGCTTTCTTT. This gives the protein CASSEYNQAGTEAFF.

This clonotype was detected ten times or more. This chain links TRBV12-3 or TRBV12-4 with TRBJ2-1; 11 nucleotides align to TRBD2. The CDR3 is 16 residues long. V lost 7 bases and J lost 9; bases outside the gene matches: 14. In nucleotides, the CDR3 is TGTGCCAGCACCCCCCGGGTGGTAGCGGGAGGGCCTGAGCAGTTCTTC. Amino acid sequence: CASTPRVVAGGPEQFF.

The chain's CDR3 is CATSDPGLAGGETQYF. As DNA, the CDR3 is TGTGCCACCAGTGACCCGGGACTAGCGGGAGGGGAGACCCAGTACTTC. The chain carries TRBV24-1 and TRBJ2-5; the match to TRBD2 covers 16 bases. This CDR3 is 16 amino acids long. V lost 4 bases, J lost 5 bases, and 3 bases stayed unmatched. Germline CDR1 and CDR2: KGHDR and SFDVKD.

This clonotype has at least ten counts. V gene TRBV11-2 combines with J gene TRBJ2-3; D call uncertain. The V gene lost 5 bases and the J gene lost 0 bases, with 6 bases spanning the gap. The CDR3 covers 13 residues. The germline gives CDR1 SGHAT, CDR2 FQNNGV. For the CDR3, the DNA is TGTGCCAGCAGCACGACTAGCACAGATACGCAGTATTTT. Amino acid sequence: CASSTTSTDTQYF.

This clonotype was detected a few times. This chain connects TRBV7-2 to TRBJ2-3; 7 nucleotides match TRBD1. The J segment lost 1 base and the V segment lost 6 bases, leaving 10 bases of the junction unmatched. The length of the CDR3 is 16 residues. CDR1 and CDR2 from the germline V gene are SGHTA and FQGNSA. CDR3 region: CASSLRPGQRTDTQYF. CDR3 DNA sequence: TGTGCCAGCAGTTTAAGACCGGGACAGCGCACAGATACGCAGTATTTT.

This clonotype showed up just a few times. The rearrangement joins TRBV11-2 to TRBJ2-5, with TRBD2 matching 9 bases. The CDR3 has 16 amino acids. Germline CDR1 and CDR2: SGHAT and FQNNGV. J gave up 9 bases and V 1 base, and 12 bases lay outside the gene matches. This chain's CDR3 is CASSLGPAGGQVSQYF. The CDR3, as DNA: TGTGCCAGCAGCTTAGGACCAGCGGGGGGCCAAGTTTCCCAGTACTTC. The full variable domain, its missing parts supplied by reference TRBV11-2 and TRBJ2-5, is EAGVAQSPRYKIIEKRQSVAFWCNPISGHATLYWYQQILGQGPKLLIQFQNNGVVDDSQLPKDRFSAERLKGVDSTLKIQPAKLEDSAVYLCASSLGPAGGQVSQYFGPGTRLLVL.

This clonotype was counted at least ten times. The chain carries TRBV5-1 and TRBJ2-6, with D perhaps matching TRBD1 or TRBD2 (5 bases each). Germline CDR1 reads SGHRS; CDR2 reads YFSETQ. The ends were cut back, 3 bases at V and 4 bases at J, with 11 bases in the middle. The CDR3 runs 15 residues. CDR3 loop: CASSSAGTGANVLTF. Here the CDR3 DNA reads TGCGCCAGCAGCTCCGCAGGGACCGGGGCCAACGTCCTGACTTTC.

This clonotype was observed a handful of times. The chain carries TRBV6-6 and TRBJ2-4; D tentatively fits TRBD1 or TRBD2 (6 bases each). CDR3 length: 14 amino acids. From germline, CDR1 is MNHNY and CDR2 SVGAGI (reference sequence). V lost 4 bases, J lost 5 bases, and 12 bases lay in between. CDR3 coding DNA: TGTGCCAGCAGTTCGACTCGGGGGCAAAACATTCAGTACTTC. It yields the protein CASSSTRGQNIQYF.

The table lists this clonotype with a few counts. The V call is TRBV12-3 or TRBV12-4, the J call TRBJ2-1; 8 bases fit TRBD2. V gave up 2 bases and J gave up 7 bases; unmatched junction bases: 16. The CDR3 consists of 18 residues. CDR3 sequence reads: CASSLFGSGASKGNEQFF. DNA for the CDR3: TGTGCCAGCAGTTTATTCGGTAGCGGGGCCTCAAAGGGGAATGAGCAGTTCTTC.

This chain's CDR3 is CASSPQVWRSGNTEAFF. CDR3 DNA sequence: TGTGCCAGCAGCCCCCAGGTCTGGAGGTCAGGGAACACTGAAGCTTTCTTT. This chain connects TRBV3-1 to TRBJ1-1; D is unresolved. The CDR3 contains 17 residues. Germline-derived CDR1 and CDR2 are LGHDT and YNNKEL (reference sequence). V dropped 4 bases and J dropped 1 base, with 19 bases sitting between them.

This clonotype turned up a few times. The V gene is TRBV4-2, the J gene TRBJ2-7, with D perhaps matching TRBD2 (5 bases). This CDR3 has 15 amino acids. Germline CDR1 LGHNA, CDR2 YNFKEQ. Trimming removed 0 bases from V and 4 bases from J, with 13 bases in between. In DNA form, the CDR3 reads TGTGCCAGCAGCCAAGATGGAACTAGTAGGTACGAGCAGTACTTC. Amino acid sequence: CASSQDGTSRYEQYF.

A note on this clonotype: One junction end disagrees with the germline gene, perhaps due to a read error. The chain is built from TRBV3-1 and TRBJ2-2, with D unresolved. The CDR3 sequence is 13 residues long. Germline assignment: CDR1 LGHDT and CDR2 YNNKEL (reference sequence). Here the CDR3 reads CASSQDSIHPRIF. In DNA form, the CDR3 reads TGTGCCAGCAGCCAAGATTCTATCCATCCTCGGATTTTT.

The chain links TRBV19 to TRBJ1-4, with 8 bases lining up with TRBD1. This CDR3 spans 16 amino acids. V lost 7 bases to trimming and J lost 5 bases; unmatched junction nucleotides: 12. Germline lookup yields CDR1 LNHDA and CDR2 SQIVND (reference sequence). DNA for the CDR3: TGTGCCAGTACCCCGTTGCGCCGGGACAGGAATGAAAAACTGTTTTTT. Translating it yields CASTPLRRDRNEKLFF. The variable domain in full, with the rest retrieved from reference TRBV19 and TRBJ1-4, is DGGITQSPKYLFRKEGQNVTLSCEQNLNHDAMYWYRQDPGQGLRLIYYSQIVNDFQKGDIAEGYSVSREKKESFPLTVTSAQKNPTAFYLCASTPLRRDRNEKLFFGSGTQLSVL.

The sample holds a few counts of this clonotype. The genes are TRBV5-1 and TRBJ2-4; the match to TRBD2 covers 12 bases. The CDR3 runs 16 residues. CDR1 is SGHRS, CDR2 YFSETQ, per germline. V was clipped by 4 bases and J by 12 bases; unmatched bases: 14. The CDR3 loop is CASSRNRLAGASDQYF. In DNA, the CDR3 is TGCGCCAGCAGCAGAAACAGACTAGCGGGAGCGAGCGATCAGTACTTC.

This clonotype has a handful of counts. The chain links TRBV2 to TRBJ2-7; perhaps D is TRBD1 or TRBD2 (5 bases each). This CDR3 is 16 amino acids long. Trimming cost V 0 bases and J 0 bases, with 12 bases left between them. Per the germline V gene, CDR1 is SNHLY and CDR2 is FYNNEI. The CDR3 region is CASSEAGRGLSYEQYF. The CDR3 nucleotides are TGTGCCAGCAGTGAAGCGGGCCGGGGCCTCTCCTACGAGCAGTACTTC. Combining the CDR3 with reference TRBV2 and TRBJ2-7 gives the whole variable domain EPEVTQTPSHQVTQMGQEVILRCVPISNHLYFYWYRQILGQKVEFLVSFYNNEISEKSEIFDDQFSVERPDGSNFTLKIRSTKLEDSAMYFCASSEAGRGLSYEQYFGPGTRLTVT.

This clonotype appeared many times. The genes are TRBV7-9 and TRBJ1-5; D might be TRBD1 (5 bases). The V gene lost 1 base and the J gene lost 3 bases, with 7 bases spanning the gap. Germline V gene sequence: CDR1 SEHNR, CDR2 FQNEAQ (reference sequence). The CDR3 contains 14 residues. CDR3 in DNA: TGTGCCAGCAGCTTAGGACAGAACAATCAGCCCCAGCATTTT. Its translation is CASSLGQNNQPQHF.

This clonotype showed up many times. This rearrangement joins TRBV11-2 to TRBJ1-1; D might be TRBD1 (5 bases). This CDR3 is 15 amino acids long. Germline CDR1 SGHAT, CDR2 FQNNGV. Deletions cut 7 bases from V and 1 base from J, with 16 bases between. CDR3 nucleotides: TGTGCCAGCAAGATAGGGACTTCAGGGAACACTGAAGCTTTCTTT. Its translation is CASKIGTSGNTEAFF. Based on the CDR3 plus reference TRBV11-2 and TRBJ1-1, the full variable domain is EAGVAQSPRYKIIEKRQSVAFWCNPISGHATLYWYQQILGQGPKLLIQFQNNGVVDDSQLPKDRFSAERLKGVDSTLKIQPAKLEDSAVYLCASKIGTSGNTEAFFGQGTRLTVV.

This clonotype has a handful of counts. The chain recombines TRBV4-1 with TRBJ1-3; D is unresolved. CDR1 is MGHRA, CDR2 YSYEKL, per germline. CDR3 size: 17 residues. V lost 8 bases and J 0 bases, leaving 20 bases between the germline ends. CDR3 in DNA: TGCGCCAGCCCCCTTTGCAGGACGCTCGTCTCTGGAAACACCATATATTTT. It specifies CASPLCRTLVSGNTIYF.

V is TRBV2 and J is TRBJ1-1, with TRBD1 matching 9 bases. V gave up 6 bases and J gave up 3 bases; unmatched junction bases: 8. The germline V gene encodes CDR1 SNHLY and CDR2 FYNNEI. This CDR3 region has 15 residues. The CDR3 sequence: CASRARTGEDTEAFF. CDR3 nucleotide sequence: TGTGCCAGCAGGGCTCGGACAGGGGAAGACACTGAAGCTTTCTTT.

This clonotype was seen just once. The chain joins TRBV6-9 to TRBJ2-1; 15 positions agree with TRBD2. Germline assignment: CDR1 MNHGY and CDR2 SVAAGI. J gave up 0 bases and V 2 bases, and 8 bases lay outside the gene matches. This CDR3 spans 20 amino acids. CDR3 protein: CASSYVGTSGGQSSYNEQFF. CDR3 nucleotides: TGTGCCAGCAGTTATGTCGGGACTAGCGGGGGGCAGAGCTCCTACAATGAGCAGTTCTTC.

This clonotype was recorded a few times. The DNA of the CDR3 is TGTGCCAGCAGCGCCGATCCCATCATGAACACTGAAGCTTTCTTT. Translation gives CASSADPIMNTEAFF. This sequence joins TRBV9 and TRBJ1-1; D is undetermined. Trimming left V 3 bases short and J 0 bases short, with 12 bases between. CDR3 size: 15 residues. The V gene's germline CDR1 is SGDLS and CDR2 YYNGEE.

This clonotype occurred a few times. The rearrangement joins TRBV5-1 to TRBJ2-2; possible D gene TRBD1, 6 bases. CDR1 and CDR2 (germline): SGHRS, YFSETQ. The CDR3 has 16 residues. Trimming took off 0 bases at V and 3 bases at J, with 12 bases between the two ends. The DNA for the CDR3 is TGCGCCAGCAGCTTGGCTCGGGCAGGGGACACCGGGGAGCTGTTTTTT. It specifies CASSLARAGDTGELFF.

The chain couples TRBV12-3 or TRBV12-4 to TRBJ2-3; D unresolved. The CDR3 totals 13 residues. Trimming cost V 3 bases and J 8 bases, with 12 bases left between them. This CDR3 is CASSFDPLATQYF. The CDR3, as DNA: TGTGCCAGCAGTTTCGACCCCCTGGCTACGCAGTATTTT.